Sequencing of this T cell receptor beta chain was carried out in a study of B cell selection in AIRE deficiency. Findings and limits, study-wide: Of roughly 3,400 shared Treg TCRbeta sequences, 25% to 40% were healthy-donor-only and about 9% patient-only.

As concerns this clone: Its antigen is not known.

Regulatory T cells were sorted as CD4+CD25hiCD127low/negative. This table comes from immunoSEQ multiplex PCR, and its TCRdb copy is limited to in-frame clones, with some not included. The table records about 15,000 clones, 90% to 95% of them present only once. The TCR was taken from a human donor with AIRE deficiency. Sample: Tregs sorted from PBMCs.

The CDR3 region has the DNA TGTGCCTGGAGTGTAGGGGCTGGAAACACCATATATTTT. Translating gives CAWSVGAGNTIYF. The chain links TRBV30 to TRBJ1-3; weak D call: TRBD1 (5 bases). CDR1 GTSNPN and CDR2 SVGIG come from the germline V gene (reference sequence). V was clipped by 0 bases and J by 2 bases, with 5 bases between them. The CDR3 loop spans 13 amino acids.